This TCR beta chain was sequenced during a study of spatial heterogeneity in lung cancer. Study information: Consistent detection of more beta-chain than alpha-chain sequences was observed.

TCRdb re-analysed the 5' RACE reads in MiXCR, keeping a single row per CDR3 protein. In the table there are just under 95,000 distinct CDR3 sequences, more than 10% of which are singletons. Overall study results and limits: TCRs found ubiquitously expanded in tumor appeared in blood more at resection than at follow-up.

This clonotype has at least ten counts. Its antigen is undetermined. Regarding time point: sample taken at primary tumor resection. Whole RNA, which was extracted from tumor, nontumor lung tissue or frozen PBMC, was sequenced without any cell sorting. The CDR3 covers 11 residues. V lost 6 bases, J lost 7 bases, and 9 bases lay in between. CDR1 is MNHNY, CDR2 SVGAGI, per germline (reference sequence). The rearrangement uses TRBV6-6 and TRBJ1-1, with a tentative D call TRBD1 (5 bases). Sequenced material: PBMCs, taken at surgery. This sequence originates from a male donor with early-stage non-small cell lung cancer. The CDR3 region is CASRTRDEAFF. As DNA, the CDR3 is TGTGCCAGCAGGACCAGGGATGAAGCTTTCTTT.